The 27 T cell receptor beta chains below were found in one sample sequenced in a study of post-analysis software for immune sequencing data. Researchers reported that TCR beta cDNA libraries carried unique molecular identifiers. Each CDR3 protein gets one entry after TCRdb re-called the PCR reads with MiXCR. The sample lists more than 500,000 distinct CDR3 sequences, around 36% occurring once. Study outcomes and limitations: Comparison of patients with controls showed 5 or 6 TRBV segments more frequent in patients, TRBV5-6, TRBV5-1 and TRBV20-1 among them.

No cognate antigen is known for these TCRs. Sequenced: blood. The receptor set was obtained from a girl aged 2 to 17 with multiple sclerosis.

This clonotype has just a few counts. The rearrangement joins TRBV20-1 to TRBJ2-1; 7 bases agree with TRBD1. The CDR3 runs to 14 residues. V lost 6 bases and J lost 8; bases outside the gene matches: 13. Germline loops: CDR1 DFQATT, CDR2 SNEGSKA (reference sequence). The CDR3 here is CSAPLGGNFYEQFF. The CDR3 coding sequence is TGCAGTGCCCCGTTAGGGGGCAATTTCTATGAGCAGTTCTTC.

To note about this clonotype: The junction departs from germline at one end; a sequencing error may be responsible. The rearrangement uses TRBV2 and TRBJ2-7; D ambiguous. Germline V gene lookup returns CDR1 SNHLY and CDR2 FYNNEI. This CDR3 has 13 amino acids. The CDR3 bases are TGTGCCAGCTCCTCCCTAAGCGCCTACGAACAGTACTTC. Encoded protein: CASSSLSAYEQYF.

This clonotype was detected a few times. The V and J genes are TRBV2 and TRBJ2-2; D is unresolved. Germline V lookup: CDR1 SNHLY, CDR2 FYNNEI. Trimming took off 7 bases at V and 0 bases at J, with 18 bases between the two ends. This CDR3 is 17 amino acids long. The CDR3 DNA sequence: TGTGCCAGCACCCAAGGCCGGGTCTCCGCGAACACCGGGGAGCTGTTTTTT. It yields the protein CASTQGRVSANTGELFF.

The CDR3: CASSQVLDSYEQYF. The CDR3 coding sequence is TGCGCCAGCAGCCAAGTCCTAGACAGCTACGAGCAGTACTTC. This sequence joins TRBV4-1 and TRBJ2-5; a weak D match, TRBD1 (5 bases). The closer fit of TRBJ2-7 to the DNA end suggests the J call may be wrong. The CDR3 loop spans 14 amino acids. The V gene's germline CDR1 is MGHRA and CDR2 YSYEKL.

This clonotype was seen a few times. The V gene is TRBV5-5, the J gene TRBJ2-1, with 7 bases that match TRBD1. From germline, CDR1 is SGHKS and CDR2 YYEKEE (reference sequence). V was pared by 4 bases and J by 7 bases, with 5 bases of the junction left unmatched. The CDR3 is 13 residues long. Here the CDR3 reads CASSSRDRNEQFF. In DNA form, the CDR3 reads TGTGCCAGCAGCAGCCGGGACAGAAATGAGCAGTTCTTC.

This clonotype showed up just a few times. The chain couples TRBV7-9 to TRBJ1-1; no firm D call. The CDR3 runs 12 residues. Germline V gene data show CDR1 as SEHNR and CDR2 as FQNEAQ (reference sequence). V was clipped by 6 bases and J by 5 bases, with 10 bases between them. CDR3: CASSPRGTEAFF. DNA of the CDR3: TGTGCCAGCAGTCCCCGAGGTACTGAAGCTTTCTTT.

A few counts support this clonotype. This chain joins TRBV7-2 and TRBJ2-3; tentatively, D is TRBD1 (5 bases). This CDR3 comprises 15 residues. The V and J ends lost 5 bases and 0 bases respectively, with 12 bases between them. The germline CDR1 and CDR2 sequences are SGHTA and FQGNSA. The CDR3, as DNA: TGTGCCAGCAGCATAGGGGCCACTAGCACAGATACGCAGTATTTT. Translation: CASSIGATSTDTQYF.

The gene calls are TRBV20-1 and TRBJ1-1, with D possibly TRBD1 on 5 matching bases. Trimming removed 3 bases from V and 0 bases from J, with 14 bases in between. Per germline, CDR1 DFQATT and CDR2 SNEGSKA (reference sequence). The CDR3 spans 15 residues. CDR3 sequence: CSASPGREVNTEAFF. The CDR3 DNA reads as TGCAGTGCTAGTCCGGGCAGGGAAGTGAACACTGAAGCTTTCTTT.

In this sample, this clonotype turned up a few times. CDR3 in amino acids: CASSVGQADTQYF. The CDR3 DNA is TGTGCCAGCAGCGTCGGACAGGCAGATACGCAGTATTTT. This sequence joins TRBV9 and TRBJ2-3; 7 nucleotides align to TRBD1. CDR1 and CDR2 from the germline V gene are SGDLS and YYNGEE. This CDR3 comprises 13 residues. Germline trimming cut 2 bases from V and 4 bases from J; bases unmatched to any gene: 1.

V gene TRBV10-3 combines with J gene TRBJ2-5, with D perhaps assigned TRBD1 or TRBD2 (6 bases each). From germline, CDR1 is ENHRY and CDR2 SYGVKD. CDR3 length: 14 residues. V was clipped by 6 bases and J by 0 bases, with 11 bases between them. The CDR3 spells CAIRGGGYQETQYF. For the CDR3, the DNA is TGTGCCATCAGGGGGGGCGGGTACCAAGAGACCCAGTACTTC.

The V call is TRBV15, the J call TRBJ1-5; 7 bases align to TRBD1. In germline, CDR1 is LNHNV, CDR2 YYDKDF (reference sequence). CDR3 length: 17 residues. Trimming cost V 2 bases and J 1 base; bases outside gene matches: 8. CDR3 nucleotides: TGTGCCACCAGCAGAAAGCGGGACAGTCTAAGCAATCAGCCCCAGCATTTT. Its protein is CATSRKRDSLSNQPQHF.

This clonotype was counted a few times. The chain couples TRBV20-1 to TRBJ2-1, with D maybe TRBD2 (5 bases). CDR3 size: 14 residues. V lost 0 bases and J lost 3, with 9 bases in between. Germline V lookup: CDR1 DFQATT, CDR2 SNEGSKA (reference sequence). The CDR3: CSARDWRNYNEQFF. The CDR3 DNA is TGCAGTGCTAGAGACTGGAGGAACTACAATGAGCAGTTCTTC.

Points on this clonotype: The junction does not match germline at one end; this may be a read error. The chain couples TRBV10-3 to TRBJ2-5; possibly TRBD2 for D (5 bases). TRBJ2-7 explains the end of the DNA better; the J call may be wrong. This CDR3 is built from 14 residues. Germline V gene sequence: CDR1 ENHRY, CDR2 SYGVKD. This chain's CDR3 is CAIRESGDPYEQYF. DNA for the CDR3: TGTGCCATCAGGGAGTCCGGGGATCCCTACGAGCAGTACTTC.

The V and J genes are TRBV6-1 and TRBJ2-5; 15 bases fit TRBD2. Germline V gene lookup returns CDR1 MNHNS and CDR2 SASEGT. The CDR3 totals 17 residues. J gave up 11 bases and V 1 base, and 11 bases lay outside the gene matches. This CDR3 is CASSEEAPGLAGGPQYF. CDR3 sequence (DNA): TGTGCCAGCAGTGAAGAGGCACCAGGACTAGCGGGGGGGCCGCAGTACTTC.

This clonotype was recorded a few times. The rearrangement uses TRBV10-3 and TRBJ2-1; 9 bases fit TRBD2. Germline V lookup: CDR1 ENHRY, CDR2 SYGVKD. This CDR3 has 17 amino acids. V shed 0 bases, J shed 6 bases, and the junction held 9 bases outside the gene matches. CDR3 region: CAISESTRLAGPNEQFF. Here the CDR3 DNA reads TGTGCCATCAGTGAGTCGACTCGGCTAGCGGGGCCCAATGAGCAGTTCTTC.

To note about this clonotype: One end of the junction fails to match germline, which may point to a read error. The rearrangement links TRBV6-5 to TRBJ2-1; 10 bases are a match to TRBD2. The CDR3 has 16 residues. Germline CDR1 and CDR2: MNHEY and SVGAGI. The DNA for the CDR3 is TGTGCCAGCAGAAATAGCGGGGGGTACTCCTACAATGGGCAGTTCTTC. This encodes CASRNSGGYSYNGQFF.

The chain recombines TRBV4-1 with TRBJ2-1; 14 nucleotides agree with TRBD2. This CDR3 has 15 residues. CDR1 is MGHRA and CDR2 is YSYEKL in the germline V gene. V shed 3 bases, J shed 8 bases, and the junction held 3 bases outside the gene matches. The CDR3 sequence: CASSQGLAGEDEQFF. The CDR3 DNA reads as TGCGCCAGCAGCCAGGGACTAGCGGGGGAGGATGAGCAGTTCTTC.

J is TRBJ1-6 and V is TRBV3-1; 9 bases agree with TRBD1. With 10 bases clipped from V and 10 bases from J, the junction kept 8 bases outside the gene matches. Germline CDR1 is LGHDT and CDR2 is YNNKEL (reference sequence). The CDR3 is made up of 13 amino acids. The CDR3 nucleotides are TGTGCCATATCGGACAGGGGAAACTCACCCCTCCACTTT. It codes for CAISDRGNSPLHF.

A word on this clonotype: Relative to the germline gene, one junction end is altered; a read error may explain this. CDR3 sequence (DNA): TGCAGTGCTATTACGGACAGGGCAAAGACCCAGGACTTC. Translated, it gives CSAITDRAKTQDF. The V and J genes are TRBV20-1 and TRBJ2-5; 8 bases line up with TRBD1. Germline V lookup: CDR1 DFQATT, CDR2 SNEGSKA (reference sequence). This CDR3 region has 13 residues.

The chain links TRBV29-1 to TRBJ2-5; no firm D call. Germline values: CDR1 SQVTM, CDR2 ANQGSEA. Trimming stripped 6 bases from V and 1 base from J, with 12 bases between. This CDR3 spans 13 amino acids. CDR3 sequence reads: CSVRYPGQETQYF. CDR3 nucleotide sequence: TGCAGCGTCCGGTACCCCGGCCAAGAGACCCAGTACTTC.

This clonotype was observed a few times. The rearrangement uses TRBV6-5 and TRBJ2-5, with TRBD2 matching 13 bases. The CDR3 spans 17 residues. With 4 bases clipped from V and 4 bases from J, the junction kept 9 bases outside the gene matches. Germline CDR1 reads MNHEY; CDR2 reads SVGAGI. The DNA for the CDR3 is TGTGCCAGCAGTTCACAGACTAGCGGGGGGCCCGGAGAGACCCAGTACTTC. Amino acids: CASSSQTSGGPGETQYF.

This clonotype has only a few counts. The chain couples TRBV20-1 to TRBJ2-1; TRBD2 matches 13 bases. Germline loops: CDR1 DFQATT, CDR2 SNEGSKA (reference sequence). The length of the CDR3 is 16 residues. J was trimmed by 2 bases and V by 5 bases; bases with no gene match: 6. CDR3 nucleotides: TGCAGTGCTTCCCGACTAGCGGGGGGACCCTACAATGAGCAGTTCTTC. Amino acids: CSASRLAGGPYNEQFF.

In this sample, this clonotype turned up a few times. DNA of the CDR3: TGTGCCAGCAGCCAAGGTCGAGCGGGGGGCCCTCGTGACGAGCAGTACTTC. Translation: CASSQGRAGGPRDEQYF. This chain connects TRBV3-1 to TRBJ2-5; 9 positions match TRBD2. The J call is doubtful: the DNA matches TRBJ2-7 better. Germline CDR1 reads LGHDT; CDR2 reads YNNKEL (reference sequence). The CDR3 extends over 17 amino acids.

This clonotype came up a few times. The V call is TRBV13, the J call TRBJ1-4, with D hard to call. CDR3 length equals 14 residues. CDR1 and CDR2 from the germline V gene are PRHDT and FYEKMQ (reference sequence). V lost 5 bases, J lost 0 bases, and 7 bases lay in between. This CDR3 reads CASSRGPTNEKLFF. CDR3 DNA sequence: TGTGCCAGCAGCCGAGGCCCAACTAATGAAAAACTGTTTTTT.

The chain carries TRBV7-2 and TRBJ2-2, with D perhaps TRBD1 (5 bases). The V gene lost 1 base and the J gene lost 3 bases, with 9 bases spanning the gap. Germline CDR1 SGHTA, CDR2 FQGNSA. The CDR3 contains 15 residues. CDR3 protein: CASSLGQGYTGELFF. As DNA, the CDR3 is TGTGCCAGCAGCTTAGGCCAGGGTTACACCGGGGAGCTGTTTTTT.

This clonotype was observed a single time. This rearrangement joins TRBV7-9 to TRBJ1-1; D may be TRBD1 (5 bases). Deletions cut 3 bases from V and 5 bases from J, with 16 bases between. Germline CDR1 SEHNR, CDR2 FQNEAQ (reference sequence). This CDR3 comprises 15 residues. Here the CDR3 DNA reads TGTGCCAGCAGCTTTCCAGGGATTGAAAGGACTGAAGCTTTCTTT. This encodes CASSFPGIERTEAFF.

The V call is TRBV25-1, the J call TRBJ2-4; 11 bases align to TRBD2. V shed 8 bases and J 1 base; nucleotides not matched to a gene: 10. The CDR3 spans 17 residues. The germline V gene encodes CDR1 MGHDK and CDR2 SYGVNS. The CDR3, as DNA: TGTGCCAGCTATCTACTTAGGACTAGCGGGGCCAAAAACATTCAGTACTTC. Encoded protein: CASYLLRTSGAKNIQYF.